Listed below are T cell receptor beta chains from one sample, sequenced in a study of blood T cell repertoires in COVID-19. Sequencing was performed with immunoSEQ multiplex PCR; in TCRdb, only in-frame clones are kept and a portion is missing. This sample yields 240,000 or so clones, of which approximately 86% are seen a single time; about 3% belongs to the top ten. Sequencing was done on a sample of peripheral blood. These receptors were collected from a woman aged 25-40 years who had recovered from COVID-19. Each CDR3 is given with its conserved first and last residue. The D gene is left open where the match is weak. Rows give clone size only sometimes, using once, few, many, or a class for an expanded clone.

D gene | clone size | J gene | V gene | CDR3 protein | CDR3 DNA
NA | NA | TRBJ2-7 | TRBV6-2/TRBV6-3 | CASSYRGRFEQYF | TGTGCCAGCAGTTACAGGGGAAGGTTCGAGCAGTACTTC
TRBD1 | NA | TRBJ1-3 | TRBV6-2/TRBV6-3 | CASSRRDSGGNTIYF | TGTGCCAGCAGTAGACGGGACAGCGGTGGAAACACCATATATTTT
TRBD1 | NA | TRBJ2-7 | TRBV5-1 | CASSFYPGTGRSYEQYF | TGCGCCAGCAGCTTTTATCCCGGGACAGGGCGTTCCTACGAGCAGTACTTC
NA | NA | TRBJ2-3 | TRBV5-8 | CASSPKGLQLGDTQYF | TGTGCCAGCAGCCCCAAGGGACTCCAACTAGGGGATACGCAGTATTTT
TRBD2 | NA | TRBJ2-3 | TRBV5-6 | CASIILLAGTTQYF | TGTGCCAGCATTATCCTCCTAGCGGGGACTACGCAGTATTTT
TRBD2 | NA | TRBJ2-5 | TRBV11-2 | CASSLAGGSPETQYF | TGTGCCAGCAGCCTAGCGGGGGGGTCCCCGGAGACCCAGTACTTC
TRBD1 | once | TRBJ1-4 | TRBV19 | CASRGTGGNEKLFF | TGTGCCAGTAGAGGGACAGGGGGTAATGAAAAACTGTTTTTT
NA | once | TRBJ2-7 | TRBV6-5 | CASSYDRVNYEQYF | TGTGCCAGCAGTTACGACAGAGTGAACTACGAGCAGTACTTC
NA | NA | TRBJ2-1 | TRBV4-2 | CASSQEGDEQFF | TGTGCCAGCAGCCAAGAAGGGGATGAGCAGTTCTTC
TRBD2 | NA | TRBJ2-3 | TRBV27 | CASSLIQRGAGTDTQYF | TGTGCCAGCAGTTTAATCCAGCGGGGGGCGGGCACAGATACGCAGTATTTT
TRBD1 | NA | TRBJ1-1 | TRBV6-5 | CASREGQGWTQAFF | TGTGCCAGCAGGGAGGGACAGGGGTGGACCCAGGCTTTCTTT
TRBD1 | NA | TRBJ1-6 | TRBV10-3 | CAISEQGSSYNSPLHF | TGTGCCATCAGTGAACAGGGGAGCTCCTATAATTCACCCCTCCACTTT
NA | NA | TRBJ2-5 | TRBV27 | CASSLGLGGGGGAETQYF | TGTGCCAGCAGTTTAGGTCTCGGAGGGGGCGGTGGGGCAGAGACCCAGTACTTC
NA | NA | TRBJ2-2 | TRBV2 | CASRRFLRTGELFF | TGTGCCAGCAGACGGTTCCTTCGGACCGGGGAGCTGTTTTTT
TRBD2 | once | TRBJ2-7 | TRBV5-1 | CASSRTSGGEQYF | TGCGCCAGCAGCCGGACTAGCGGGGGGGAGCAGTACTTC
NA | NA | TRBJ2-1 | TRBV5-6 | CASRRQYNEQFF | TGTGCCAGCAGGCGACAGTACAATGAGCAGTTCTTC
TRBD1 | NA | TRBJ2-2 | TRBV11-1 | CASSLAGGAVSGELFF | TGTGCCAGCAGCTTAGCAGGGGGCGCGGTATCGGGGGAGCTGTTTTTT
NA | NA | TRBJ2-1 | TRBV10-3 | CAISEQGGEQFF | TGTGCCATCAGTGAGCAGGGGGGTGAGCAGTTCTTC
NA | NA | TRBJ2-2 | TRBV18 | CASSASYLAGELFF | TGTGCCAGCTCAGCTAGCTATCTGGCCGGGGAGCTGTTTTTT
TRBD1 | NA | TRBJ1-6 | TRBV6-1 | CASSEHRGRTVGSPLHF | TGTGCCAGCAGTGAACACAGGGGGCGAACGGTAGGTTCACCCCTCCACTTT
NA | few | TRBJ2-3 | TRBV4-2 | CASSSGVTDTQYF | TGTGCCAGCAGCTCGGGAGTGACAGATACGCAGTATTTT
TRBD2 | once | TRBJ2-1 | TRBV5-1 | CASTLAGVEQFF | TGCGCCAGCACCCTAGCGGGGGTTGAGCAGTTCTTC
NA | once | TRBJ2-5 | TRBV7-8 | CASRHQGGTQYF | TGTGCCAGCAGGCATCAGGGGGGGACCCAGTACTTC
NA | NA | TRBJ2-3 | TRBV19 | CASRWRGRGTDTQYF | TGTGCCAGTAGGTGGCGGGGTAGAGGCACAGATACGCAGTATTTT
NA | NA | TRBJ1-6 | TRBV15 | CATSRGLLPNSPLHF | TGTGCCACCAGCAGAGGGCTTCTCCCGAATTCACCCCTCCACTTT
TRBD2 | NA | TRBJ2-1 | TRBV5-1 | CASSLVAGDYEQFF | TGCGCCAGCAGCTTGGTCGCGGGGGACTATGAGCAGTTCTTC
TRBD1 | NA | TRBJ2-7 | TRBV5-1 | CASSETGRRYEQYF | TGCGCCAGCAGCGAGACAGGGAGAAGGTACGAGCAGTACTTC
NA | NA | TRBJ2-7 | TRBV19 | CASSITGSYEQYF | TGTGCCAGTAGTATCACGGGCTCCTACGAGCAGTACTTC
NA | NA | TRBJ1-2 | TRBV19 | CASSTLGGGPGYTF | TGTGCCAGTAGTACCCTGGGGGGGGGACCTGGCTACACCTTC
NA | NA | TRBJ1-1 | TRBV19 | CASSSEVRAMNTEAFF | TGTGCCAGTAGTAGTGAGGTCAGGGCCATGAACACTGAAGCTTTCTTT
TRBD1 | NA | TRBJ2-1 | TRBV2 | CASSEWGTGVYNEQFF | TGTGCCAGCAGTGAATGGGGGACAGGGGTCTACAATGAGCAGTTCTTC
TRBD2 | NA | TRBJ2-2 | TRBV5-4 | CASSFSLPGGGTGELFF | TGTGCCAGCAGCTTTTCTCTGCCGGGGGGGGGCACCGGGGAGCTGTTTTTT
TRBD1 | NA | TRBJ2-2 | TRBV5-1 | CASSYGTGGSTGELFF | TGCGCCAGCAGCTACGGGACAGGGGGCTCCACCGGGGAGCTGTTTTTT
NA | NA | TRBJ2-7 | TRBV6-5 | CASRRGLHYEQYF | TGTGCCAGCAGGCGGGGGCTTCACTACGAGCAGTACTTC
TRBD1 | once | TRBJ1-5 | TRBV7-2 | CASSFGQGGRPQHF | TGTGCCAGCAGCTTTGGACAGGGCGGACGGCCCCAGCATTTT
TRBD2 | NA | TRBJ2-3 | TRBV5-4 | CASSSWAAGGREDTQYF | TGTGCCAGCAGTTCATGGGCCGCGGGGGGGCGAGAAGATACGCAGTATTTT
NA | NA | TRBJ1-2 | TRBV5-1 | CASSLGLLGVRNGYTF | TGCGCCAGCAGCTTGGGTCTCTTGGGCGTCCGGAATGGCTACACCTTC
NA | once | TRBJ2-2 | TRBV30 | CAWSVKWAGKLFF | TGTGCCTGGAGTGTAAAATGGGCCGGGAAGCTGTTTTTT
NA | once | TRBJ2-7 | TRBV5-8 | CASSRLPGLGLSEQYF | TGTGCCAGCAGCAGACTGCCGGGTCTGGGACTGTCCGAGCAGTACTTC
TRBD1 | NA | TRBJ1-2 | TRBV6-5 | CASRPTGDRGGYTF | TGTGCCAGCAGGCCGACAGGGGATAGGGGTGGCTACACCTTC
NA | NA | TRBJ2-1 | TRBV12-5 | CATTPGYNEQFF | TGTGCTACCACTCCTGGCTACAATGAGCAGTTCTTC
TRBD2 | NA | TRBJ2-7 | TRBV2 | CASSYSGGTYEQYF | TGTGCCAGCTCATACAGCGGGGGGACCTACGAGCAGTACTTC
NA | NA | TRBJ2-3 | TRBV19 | CASTFASTQKQYF | TGTGCCAGTACCTTTGCCTCTACGCAAAAGCAGTATTTT
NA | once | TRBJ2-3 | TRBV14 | CASSQDPRTGRDPPDTQYF | TGTGCCAGCAGCCAAGATCCCCGCACTGGGCGGGACCCGCCAGATACGCAGTATTTT
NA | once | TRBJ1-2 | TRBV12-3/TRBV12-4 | CAIGHREGYGYTF | TGTGCCATCGGACACAGGGAAGGCTATGGCTACACCTTC
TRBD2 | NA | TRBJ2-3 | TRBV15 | CATSRRTSGKISTDTQYF | TGTGCCACCAGCAGAAGGACTAGCGGGAAGATAAGCACAGATACGCAGTATTTT
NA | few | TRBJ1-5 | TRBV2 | CASSVAVIQPQHF | TGTGCCAGCAGTGTGGCAGTGATTCAGCCCCAGCATTTT
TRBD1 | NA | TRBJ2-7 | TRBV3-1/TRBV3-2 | CASSLLDRGVHYEQYF | TGTGCCAGCAGCCTCCTGGACAGGGGGGTCCACTACGAGCAGTACTTC
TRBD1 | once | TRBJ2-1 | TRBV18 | CASSRGTGSSYNEQFF | TGTGCCAGCTCACGAGGGACAGGGAGCTCCTACAATGAGCAGTTCTTC